The present entry profiles one TCR beta chain with its context. Its antigen is still unknown. One base away there is no much larger clone; base qualities are not given. After removal of 5 bases from V and 4 bases from J, the junction retains 5 bases not matched to a gene. CDR1 MNHEY and CDR2 SMNVEV are derived from the germline V gene (reference sequence). From its cysteine to its phenylalanine, the CDR3 spans 17 amino acids. The read is trimmed to its CDR3 DNA, 51 bases read in frame from base 1. The data are from a study of radiotherapy plus CTLA-4 blockade in lung cancer (dated by TCRdb to the late 2010s). Turning to the overall study: Among enrolled patients, roughly 20% had an objective response and about 30% reached disease control.

Library method: the immunoSEQ multiplex PCR assay. TCRdb limited this immuneACCESS table to in-frame rearrangements with V and J called. A share of clones is missing; checked studies link under half to unresolved V genes, and the rest is unexplained. The sample table holds 57,000 or so clones, of which roughly 77% were seen once. Of the sample, 3.5% to 4.5% is held by the ten largest clones. Focal radiation therapy combined with CTLA-4 blockade (ipilimumab) was tested in patients with chemo-refractory metastatic non-small-cell lung cancer. What the research found in general, with its limitations: After treatment with radiotherapy and ipilimumab, TCR clones that came from tumors expanded in the peripheral blood. Increased serum interferon-beta after radiation, together with early dynamic changes in blood T cell clones, were reported to be the strongest predictors of response.

The starting material was peripheral blood, obtained from a patient treated with radiotherapy plus ipilimumab. The receptor was isolated from a human donor with non-small cell lung cancer who had a complete response to radiotherapy plus ipilimumab. This sequence uses TRBV27 and TRBJ2-2, with 15 central nucleotides matching TRBD2. The nucleotides read TGTGCCAGCAGTACCGGGACTAGCGGGAGGATCACCGGGGAGCTGTTTTTT. This encodes CASSTGTSGRITGELFF.